The clone carrying this T cell receptor (beta chain) was counted ten times or more. Its antigen is undetermined. The data stem from a study of T cell repertoires in cytomegalovirus infection. Overall study: Based on public TCR beta signatures, there were indications of CMV infection and of a matching HLA type. Points from the study as a whole: In two of eight donors, the top clonotype was HLA-C-restricted CMV-specific. Of the TCR beta families, the public ones yielded a cumulative frequency that identified carriers of CMV plus the relevant HLA.

The CDR3 is 15 residues long. V was cut by 6 bases and J by 4 bases, with 16 bases left in between. CDR1 is MNHEY and CDR2 is SMNVEV in the germline V gene (reference sequence). Each CDR3 protein is one row after TCRdb ran MiXCR on the reads. This sample carries hundreds of thousands of distinct CDR3 sequences, approximately 31% of them seen once, and the ten largest clones take around 15%. The chain employs TRBV27 and TRBJ1-5; TRBD1 might be the D (6 bases). The receptor was isolated from a human donor in good health (CMV status not recorded). Some clones in this sample may be carry-over from other donors' samples. Sequences were obtained from PBMCs. This CDR3 is CASSRDIGGNQPQHF. The CDR3 DNA follows: TGTGCCAGCAGCAGGGACATCGGTGGGAATCAGCCCCAGCATTTT.